These 15 T cell receptor beta chains were sequenced from one sample in a study of shared T cell receptors in the human thymus (dated by TCRdb to the early 2020s). Libraries were constructed by the immunoSEQ multiplex PCR assay. In TCRdb, the immuneACCESS table is reduced to in-frame sequences with V and J assigned. These tables do not hold every clone; where another copy was compared, an unresolved V gene accounts for under half, and the others remain unexplained. Counted in this sample were hundreds of thousands of clones; about 89% of them appeared once. Roughly 0.0086% of the sample rests with the top ten. These data were also filed under a second study, of human thymus T cells.

Sequencing was performed on thymocytes. The receptors shown here come from a boy less than two years old with a congenital heart defect. Donor details come from another sample of the same person, matched by shared clones.

The chain combines TRBV27 with TRBJ1-6; 8 bases agree with TRBD1. CDR1 and CDR2 from the germline V gene are MNHEY and SMNVEV (reference sequence). CDR3 length: 14 amino acids. V shed 6 bases and J 7 bases; nucleotides not matched to a gene: 5. The CDR3 region is CASRVDRVNSPLHF. In nucleotides, the CDR3 is TGTGCCAGCAGAGTGGACAGGGTAAATTCACCCCTCCACTTT.

V gene TRBV10-3 combines with J gene TRBJ2-1, with TRBD2 matching 11 bases. Unmatched junction bases numbered 2, after V lost 6 bases and J lost 4 bases. This CDR3 is 14 amino acids long. Germline-derived CDR1 and CDR2 are ENHRY and SYGVKD. CDR3: CAIRGTSGYNEQFF. CDR3 DNA sequence: TGTGCCATCAGGGGGACTAGCGGATACAATGAGCAGTTCTTC.

The chain joins TRBV4-3 to TRBJ2-7, with a weak D call TRBD1 (5 bases). V was trimmed by 0 bases and J by 5 bases, leaving 14 bases between them. This CDR3 has 15 residues. Per the germline V gene, CDR1 is LGHNA and CDR2 is YSLEER. This CDR3 is CASSQDVLVRDEQYF. DNA of the CDR3: TGCGCCAGCAGCCAAGATGTCCTCGTCAGGGACGAGCAGTACTTC.

The CDR3 sequence: CASRVSGASRAYEQYF. In DNA form, the CDR3 reads TGTGCCAGCAGAGTCAGCGGGGCTAGTAGGGCCTACGAGCAGTACTTC. The gene calls are TRBV27 and TRBJ2-7, with 7 bases aligning to TRBD2. V was clipped by 6 bases and J by 2 bases; unmatched bases: 13. This CDR3 spans 16 amino acids. Germline CDR1 MNHEY, CDR2 SMNVEV (reference sequence).

The chain is built from TRBV19 and TRBJ1-5; 7 bases align to TRBD1. Losses at the gene ends were 7 bases for V and 5 bases for J; bases not matched to a gene: 5. Germline lookup yields CDR1 LNHDA and CDR2 SQIVND (reference sequence). CDR3 size: 13 residues. CDR3 nucleotide sequence: TGTGCCAGTAACGACAGGGAGGATCAGCCCCAGCATTTT. Protein product: CASNDREDQPQHF.

The chain employs TRBV27 and TRBJ2-7; 7 nucleotides line up with TRBD1. Germline V gene lookup returns CDR1 MNHEY and CDR2 SMNVEV (reference sequence). J gave up 2 bases and V 8 bases, and 9 bases lay outside the gene matches. CDR3 length: 14 residues. This CDR3 reads CASADPGTAYEQYF. The DNA of the CDR3 is TGTGCCAGCGCCGACCCCGGGACAGCCTACGAGCAGTACTTC.

This chain links TRBV28 with TRBJ1-2; the D gene is possibly TRBD1 (5 bases). Germline CDR1 reads MDHEN; CDR2 reads SYDVKM. The CDR3 sequence is 13 residues long. Trimming shortened V by 0 bases and J by 14 bases, and 16 bases separated the two germline ends. CDR3: CASSLCSGRLSTF. For the CDR3, the DNA is TGTGCCAGCAGTTTATGCTCAGGGCGCTTGAGTACCTTC.

This clone was recorded a few times. The chain has TRBV9 and TRBJ1-3; TRBD1 agrees at 9 bases. The V segment lost 4 bases and the J segment 0 bases; nucleotides outside the gene matches: 8. Germline-derived CDR1 and CDR2 are SGDLS and YYNGEE. The length of the CDR3 is 17 residues. The CDR3 bases are TGTGCCAGCAGCCCCCGGGACAGGGCAATCTCTGGAAACACCATATATTTT. Protein: CASSPRDRAISGNTIYF.

The genes are TRBV19 and TRBJ2-7; 7 bases are a match to TRBD1. Germline values: CDR1 LNHDA, CDR2 SQIVND (reference sequence). The CDR3 runs 15 residues. V lost 3 bases, J lost 0 bases, and 5 bases stayed unmatched. The CDR3 reads CASSINRGLSYEQYF. CDR3 DNA sequence: TGTGCCAGTAGTATTAACAGGGGCCTCTCCTACGAGCAGTACTTC.

The chain joins TRBV19 to TRBJ2-3; D is ambiguous. V gave up 6 bases and J gave up 4 bases, with 5 bases separating them. From germline, CDR1 is LNHDA and CDR2 SQIVND (reference sequence). CDR3 length: 11 amino acids. In DNA, the CDR3 is TGTGCCAGTAGCGGAGCAGATACGCAGTATTTT. Translation gives CASSGADTQYF.

The chain joins TRBV25-1 to TRBJ2-1, with a tentative D call TRBD2 (5 bases). The V gene lost 7 bases and the J gene lost 5 bases, with 24 bases spanning the gap. The CDR3 covers 17 residues. CDR1 and CDR2 (germline): MGHDK, SYGVNS. CDR3 loop: CASNGGPRTPNNNEQFF. CDR3 DNA: TGTGCCAGCAACGGAGGACCTAGAACGCCGAACAACAATGAGCAGTTCTTC.

The rearrangement links TRBV19 to TRBJ1-6; 10 bases are shared with TRBD1. From germline, CDR1 is LNHDA and CDR2 SQIVND (reference sequence). With V trimmed by 6 bases and J by 0 bases, 11 bases remained unmatched. The CDR3 consists of 19 residues. The CDR3 region is CASRPPTGGRSSYNSPLHF. In DNA form, the CDR3 reads TGTGCCAGTAGGCCCCCGACAGGGGGCCGGAGCTCCTATAATTCACCCCTCCACTTT.

The chain links TRBV5-1 to TRBJ2-3; 10 bases map to TRBD2. Germline V gene sequence: CDR1 SGHRS, CDR2 YFSETQ. The ends lost 2 bases at V and 0 bases at J; junction bases unmatched: 0. There are 15 residues in the CDR3. Here the CDR3 reads CASSFSGGSTDTQYF. The CDR3 bases are TGCGCCAGCAGCTTTAGCGGGGGGAGCACAGATACGCAGTATTTT.

This clone was seen a handful of times. The CDR3 DNA reads TGTGCCAGCAGCCGAATGGACAGCGTCTATGGCTACACCTTC. Amino acids: CASSRMDSVYGYTF. This chain links TRBV5-8 with TRBJ1-2; tentatively, D is TRBD1 (6 bases). The CDR3 length is 14 residues. The germline V gene encodes CDR1 SGHTS and CDR2 YDEGEE. Trimming left V 4 bases short and J 4 bases short, with 14 bases between. Based on the CDR3 plus reference TRBV5-8 and TRBJ1-2, the full variable domain is EAGVTQSPTHLIKTRGQQATLRCSPISGHTSVYWYQQALGLGLQFLLWYDEGEERNRGNFPPRFSGRQFPNYSSELNVNALELEDSALYLCASSRMDSVYGYTFGSGTRLTVV.

This chain uses TRBV28 with TRBJ2-1, with TRBD2 matching over 8 bases. J was trimmed by 6 bases and V by 4 bases; bases with no gene match: 11. Germline V lookup: CDR1 MDHEN, CDR2 SYDVKM. This CDR3 spans 16 amino acids. CDR3 sequence (DNA): TGTGCCAGCAGTTCCTTAGCGGGGCTAAGATGCAATGAGCAGTTCTTC. It yields the protein CASSSLAGLRCNEQFF.